The entry that follows covers one TCR beta chain sequence. Clones were read by immunoSEQ multiplex PCR, and TCRdb kept only the in-frame ones, dropping some. The data show roughly 100,000 clones, 84% seen once. This sample is drawn from a study of blood T cell repertoires in COVID-19. Study at large: T cells, B-cell-depleted T cells, or PBMCs supplied cDNA or gDNA.

Unmatched junction bases numbered 10, after V lost 8 bases and J lost 7 bases. This CDR3 is built from 13 residues. In germline, CDR1 is MDHEN, CDR2 SYDVKM. The sample taken for sequencing was peripheral blood. The clonotype originates from a human donor in a cohort sampled during active COVID-19. The chain combines TRBV28 with TRBJ1-1, with 7 bases that match TRBD1. This chain's CDR3 is CASGAGTASEAFF. CDR3 sequence (DNA): TGTGCCAGCGGGGCCGGGACAGCTAGTGAAGCTTTCTTT. Supplemented by reference TRBV28 and TRBJ1-1, the full variable domain reads DVKVTQSSRYLVKRTGEKVFLECVQDMDHENMFWYRQDPGLGLRLIYFSYDVKMKEKGDIPEGYSVSREKKERFSLILESASTNQTSMYLCASGAGTASEAFFGQGTRLTVV.